The 3 T cell receptor beta chains below all came from one sample that was sequenced in a study of T cells after yellow fever vaccination. One entry per CDR3 protein results from TCRdb running MiXCR on the 5' RACE reads. Seen here are roughly 100,000 distinct CDR3 sequences, 7.5% to 10% observed once, and the top ten hold approximately 15%. This sample comprised CD8+ T cells not binding an NS4B(214-222) dextramer, sorted from PBMCs, obtained roughly 14 days after the first yellow fever vaccination. These receptors all come from a young man who received the YFV17D yellow fever vaccine.

The chain links TRBV5-6 to TRBJ2-3; possible D gene TRBD1, 6 bases. In germline, CDR1 is SGHDT, CDR2 YYEEEE. The CDR3 runs 15 residues. The germline V and J ends were trimmed by 6 bases and 3 bases, with 17 bases remaining between them. As DNA, the CDR3 is TGTGCCAGCACCCTTCCGGGACATGAGACAGATACGCAGTATTTT. As protein: CASTLPGHETDTQYF.

This clonotype was seen ten or more times. The chain employs TRBV4-2 and TRBJ1-1; D perhaps matches TRBD1 (6 bases). In germline, CDR1 is LGHNA, CDR2 YNFKEQ. V lost 4 bases and J lost 7, with 19 bases in between. The CDR3 is 15 residues long. Written as DNA, the CDR3 is TGTGCCAGCAGCCCCAAGTCCCCGACAGGAAGTGAAGCTTTCTTT. Translating gives CASSPKSPTGSEAFF.

The table lists this clonotype with a few counts. The chain has TRBV29-1 and TRBJ2-7, with 9 nucleotides matching TRBD1. J gave up 1 base and V 5 bases, and 9 bases lay outside the gene matches. This CDR3 contains 15 residues. The germline CDR1 and CDR2 sequences are SQVTM and ANQGSEA. The CDR3 DNA reads as TGCAGCGTTATATCCCGGGGACAGGGATCCTACGAGCAGTACTTC. It encodes CSVISRGQGSYEQYF.